Reported below is one T cell receptor beta chain. This sample was taken from a study of blood T cell repertoires in COVID-19. Looking at the study overall: Sources were T cells, B-cell-depleted T cells, or PBMCs; the material itself was cDNA or gDNA.

Germline loops: CDR1 MGHRA, CDR2 YSYEKL. Trimming took 1 base from V and 4 from J, leaving 12 bases between them. The CDR3 is 15 residues long. The protocol was immunoSEQ multiplex PCR, while the TCRdb copy is restricted to in-frame clones and leaves out a portion. The sample includes some 180,000 clones, about 88% of them seen just once. Sequencing was done on a sample of peripheral blood. This chain links TRBV4-1 with TRBJ2-3; TRBD2 is a possible D gene (6 bases). The origin of this receptor is a man aged 50 to 60 with COVID-19, enrolled during active disease. CDR3 nucleotides: TGCGCCAGCAGCCAAGTGACTAGTGTCTCAGATACGCAGTATTTT. Translating it yields CASSQVTSVSDTQYF.